This TCR beta chain was sequenced in a study of breast tumors, draining lymph nodes, adjacent tissues. Study results and caveats: Tumor TCR diversity was below lymph nodes but above nontumor tissue. The data were judged consistent with most tumor T cells coming from lymph node and expanding in tumor. The lymph node origin of tumor T cells was framed as consistent with a hypothesis, not demonstrated.

TCRdb used MiXCR to reprocess the multiplex PCR reads, holding one entry per CDR3 protein. The table shows some 250,000 distinct CDR3 sequences, with roughly a third occurring only once. This clonotype came up many times. Its target is unknown. The lymph nodes were axillary draining lymph nodes from breast cancer patients. V was clipped by 7 bases and J by 2 bases; unmatched bases: 7. Per the germline V gene, CDR1 is SNHLY and CDR2 is FYNNEI. This CDR3 spans 15 amino acids. The rearrangement links TRBV2 to TRBJ2-3, with 9 bases that match TRBD2. This sequence was found in a female donor with breast cancer. Some clones in this sample may be carry-over from other donors' samples. Sequenced: axillary lymph node tissue. The CDR3 DNA follows: TGTGCCAGCAAGCCGACTAGCGGTTACACAGATACGCAGTATTTT. It yields the protein CASKPTSGYTDTQYF.